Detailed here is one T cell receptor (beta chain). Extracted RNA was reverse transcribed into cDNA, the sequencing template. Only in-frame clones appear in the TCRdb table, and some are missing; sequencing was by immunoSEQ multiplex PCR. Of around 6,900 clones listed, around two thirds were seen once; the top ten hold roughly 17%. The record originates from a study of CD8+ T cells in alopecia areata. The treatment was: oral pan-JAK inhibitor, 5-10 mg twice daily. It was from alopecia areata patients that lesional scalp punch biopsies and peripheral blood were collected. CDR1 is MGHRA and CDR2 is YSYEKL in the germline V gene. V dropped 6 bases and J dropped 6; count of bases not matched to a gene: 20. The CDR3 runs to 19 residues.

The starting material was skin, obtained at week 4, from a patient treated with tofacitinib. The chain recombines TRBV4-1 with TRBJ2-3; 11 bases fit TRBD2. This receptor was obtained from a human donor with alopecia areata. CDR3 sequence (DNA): TGCGCCAGCAGAAGGATGTTTACCGGGACTAGCGGCGACCCCGATACGCAGTATTTT. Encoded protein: CASRRMFTGTSGDPDTQYF.